This note documents a single TCR beta chain sequence. The antigen is undetermined. Germline assignment: CDR1 MNHEY and CDR2 SMNVEV (reference sequence). The CDR3 runs 13 residues. Trimming took off 2 bases at V and 4 bases at J, with 3 bases between the two ends. This entry is derived from a study of cytomegalovirus exposure and HLA in healthy donors. Whole-study findings and limits: Researchers catalogued approximately 170 TCR beta chains as cytomegalovirus-associated. TCR beta sequences reportedly predicted most subjects' HLA-A and HLA-B alleles accurately. In an earlier analysis, about 87% or about 30%: the productive usage of most TCR beta V segments. In a later analysis, around 18,000 TCR beta sequences were associated with HLA alleles at 0.05 false discovery rate.

This PCR relied on a set of 60 Vbeta primers and 13 Jbeta primers. The data were produced by immunoSEQ multiplex PCR, yet TCRdb's version contains in-frame clones alone and is incomplete. Found here are around 200,000 clones; the top ten clones hold roughly 1.1%. V and J are TRBV27 and TRBJ2-6; D is unresolved. The sample consisted of PBMCs. The receptor was derived from a girl aged 2 to 10 in good health and CMV-seropositive. The CDR3: CASSLTGANVLTF. The CDR3 nucleotides are TGTGCCAGCAGTTTAACAGGGGCCAACGTCCTGACTTTC.